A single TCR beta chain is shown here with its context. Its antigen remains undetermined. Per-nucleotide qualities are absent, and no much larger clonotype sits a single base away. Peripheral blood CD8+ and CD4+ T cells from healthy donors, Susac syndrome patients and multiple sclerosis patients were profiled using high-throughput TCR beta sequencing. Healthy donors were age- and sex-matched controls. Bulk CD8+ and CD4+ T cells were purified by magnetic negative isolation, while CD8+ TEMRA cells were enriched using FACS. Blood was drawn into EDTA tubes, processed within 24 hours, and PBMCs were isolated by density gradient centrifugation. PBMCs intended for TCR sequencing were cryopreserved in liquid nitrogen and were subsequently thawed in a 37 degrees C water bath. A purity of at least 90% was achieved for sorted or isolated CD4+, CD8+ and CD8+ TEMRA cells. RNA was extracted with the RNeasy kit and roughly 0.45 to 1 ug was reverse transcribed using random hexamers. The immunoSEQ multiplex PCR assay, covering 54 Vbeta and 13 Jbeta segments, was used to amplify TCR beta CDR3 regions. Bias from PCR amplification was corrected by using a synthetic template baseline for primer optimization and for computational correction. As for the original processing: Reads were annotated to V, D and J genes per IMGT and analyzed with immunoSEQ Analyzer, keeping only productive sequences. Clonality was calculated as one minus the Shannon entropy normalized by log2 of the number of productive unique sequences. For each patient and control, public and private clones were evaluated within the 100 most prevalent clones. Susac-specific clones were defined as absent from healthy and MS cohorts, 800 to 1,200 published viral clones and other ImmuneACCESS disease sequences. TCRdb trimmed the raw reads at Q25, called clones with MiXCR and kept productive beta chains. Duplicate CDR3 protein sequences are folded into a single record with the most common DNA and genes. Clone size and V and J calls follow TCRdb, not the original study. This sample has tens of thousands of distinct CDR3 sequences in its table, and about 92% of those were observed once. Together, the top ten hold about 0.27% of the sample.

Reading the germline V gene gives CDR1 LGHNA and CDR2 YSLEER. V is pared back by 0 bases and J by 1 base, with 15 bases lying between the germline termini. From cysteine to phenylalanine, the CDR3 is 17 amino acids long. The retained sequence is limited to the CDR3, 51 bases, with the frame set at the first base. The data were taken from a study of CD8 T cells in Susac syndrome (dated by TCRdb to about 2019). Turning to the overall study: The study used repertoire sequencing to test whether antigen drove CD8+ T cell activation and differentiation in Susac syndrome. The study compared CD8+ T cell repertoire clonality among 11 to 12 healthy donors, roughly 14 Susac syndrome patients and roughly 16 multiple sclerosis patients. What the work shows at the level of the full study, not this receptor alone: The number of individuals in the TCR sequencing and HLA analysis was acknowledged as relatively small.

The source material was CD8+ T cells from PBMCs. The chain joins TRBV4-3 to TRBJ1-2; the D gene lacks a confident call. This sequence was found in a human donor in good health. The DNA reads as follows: TGCGCCAGCAGCCAAGAAAGCCGGGGAGGGTTTAACTATGGCTACACCTTC. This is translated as CASSQESRGGFNYGYTF.